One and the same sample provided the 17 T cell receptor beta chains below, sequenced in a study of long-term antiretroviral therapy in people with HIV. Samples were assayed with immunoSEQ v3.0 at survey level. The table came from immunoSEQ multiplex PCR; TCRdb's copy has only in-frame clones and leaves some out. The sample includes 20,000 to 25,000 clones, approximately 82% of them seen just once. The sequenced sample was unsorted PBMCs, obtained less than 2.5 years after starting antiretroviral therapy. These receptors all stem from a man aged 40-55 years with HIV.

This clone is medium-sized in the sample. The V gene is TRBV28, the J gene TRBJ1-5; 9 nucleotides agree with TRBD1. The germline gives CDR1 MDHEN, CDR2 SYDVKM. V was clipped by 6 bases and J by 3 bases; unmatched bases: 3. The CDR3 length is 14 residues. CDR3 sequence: CASRRTGDNQPQHF. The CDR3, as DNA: TGTGCCAGCAGACGGACAGGGGACAATCAGCCCCAGCATTTT.

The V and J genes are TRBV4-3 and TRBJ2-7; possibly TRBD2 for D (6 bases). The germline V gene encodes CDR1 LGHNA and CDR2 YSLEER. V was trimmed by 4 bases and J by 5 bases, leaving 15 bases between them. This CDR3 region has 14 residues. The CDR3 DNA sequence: TGCGCCAGCAGCCCCGGTTTGCTAGCGAACGAGCAGTACTTC. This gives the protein CASSPGLLANEQYF.

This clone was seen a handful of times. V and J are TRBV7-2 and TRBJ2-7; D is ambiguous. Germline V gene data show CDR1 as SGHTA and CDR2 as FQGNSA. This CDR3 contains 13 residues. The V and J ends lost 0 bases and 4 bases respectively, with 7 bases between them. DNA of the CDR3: TGTGCCAGCAGCTTAGCGACCGGTTACGAGCAGTACTTC. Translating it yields CASSLATGYEQYF.

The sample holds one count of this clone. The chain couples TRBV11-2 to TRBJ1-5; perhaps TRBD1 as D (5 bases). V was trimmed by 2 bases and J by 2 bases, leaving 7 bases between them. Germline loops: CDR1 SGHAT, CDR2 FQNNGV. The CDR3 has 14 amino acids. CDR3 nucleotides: TGTGCCAGCAGCTTATCCAGGGGCAATCAGCCCCAGCATTTT. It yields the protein CASSLSRGNQPQHF. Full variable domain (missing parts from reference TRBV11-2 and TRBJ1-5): EAGVAQSPRYKIIEKRQSVAFWCNPISGHATLYWYQQILGQGPKLLIQFQNNGVVDDSQLPKDRFSAERLKGVDSTLKIQPAKLEDSAVYLCASSLSRGNQPQHFGDGTRLSIL.

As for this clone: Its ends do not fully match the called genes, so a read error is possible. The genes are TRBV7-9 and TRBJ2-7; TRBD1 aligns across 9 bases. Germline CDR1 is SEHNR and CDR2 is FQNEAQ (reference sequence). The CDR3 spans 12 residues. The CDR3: CASSSGTGFRNF. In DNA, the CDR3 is TGTGCCAGCAGCTCCGGGACAGGGTTTCGGAACTTC.

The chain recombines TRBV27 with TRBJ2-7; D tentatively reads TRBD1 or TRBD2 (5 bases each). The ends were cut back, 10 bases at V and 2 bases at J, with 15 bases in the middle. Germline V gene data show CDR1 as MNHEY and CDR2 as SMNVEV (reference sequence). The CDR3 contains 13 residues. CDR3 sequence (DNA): TGTGCCAAGGGACGGGAAATCGCCTACGAGCAGTACTTC. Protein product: CAKGREIAYEQYF.

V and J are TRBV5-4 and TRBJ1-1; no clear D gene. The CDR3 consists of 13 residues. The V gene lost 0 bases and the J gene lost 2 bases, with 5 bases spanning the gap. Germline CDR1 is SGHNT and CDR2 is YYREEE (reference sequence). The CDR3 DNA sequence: TGTGCCAGCAGCTTGGAAGTTAACACTGAAGCTTTCTTT. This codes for CASSLEVNTEAFF.

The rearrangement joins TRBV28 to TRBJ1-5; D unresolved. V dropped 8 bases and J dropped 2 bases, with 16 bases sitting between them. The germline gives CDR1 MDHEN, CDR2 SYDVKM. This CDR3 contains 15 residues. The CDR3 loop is CASYRSPVGNQPQHF. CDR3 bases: TGTGCCAGCTATAGATCCCCTGTAGGCAATCAGCCCCAGCATTTT. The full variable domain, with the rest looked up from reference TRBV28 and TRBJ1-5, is DVKVTQSSRYLVKRTGEKVFLECVQDMDHENMFWYRQDPGLGLRLIYFSYDVKMKEKGDIPEGYSVSREKKERFSLILESASTNQTSMYLCASYRSPVGNQPQHFGDGTRLSIL.

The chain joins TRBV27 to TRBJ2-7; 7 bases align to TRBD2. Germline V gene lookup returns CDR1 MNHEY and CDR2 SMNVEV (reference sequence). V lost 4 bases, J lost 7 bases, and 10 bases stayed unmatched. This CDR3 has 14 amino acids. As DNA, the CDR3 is TGTGCCAGCAGTTCCCTTGCGGGAGCAGGTGAGCAGTACTTC. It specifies CASSSLAGAGEQYF.

The CDR3 loop reads CATRRDRGPQPQHF. The CDR3 coding sequence is TGCGCCACCCGCCGGGACAGGGGGCCTCAGCCCCAGCATTTT. The chain recombines TRBV10-2 with TRBJ1-5, with TRBD1 identical over 12 bases. After removal of 10 bases from V and 6 bases from J, the junction contained 7 bases not matched to a gene. CDR1 and CDR2 from the germline V gene are WSHSY and SAAADI. CDR3 length equals 14 residues.

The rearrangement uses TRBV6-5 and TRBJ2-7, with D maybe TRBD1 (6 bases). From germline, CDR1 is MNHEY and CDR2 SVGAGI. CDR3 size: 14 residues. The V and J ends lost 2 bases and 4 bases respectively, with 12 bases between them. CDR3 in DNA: TGTGCCAGCAGTTACCTACAGGGAGCGTACGAGCAGTACTTC. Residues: CASSYLQGAYEQYF.

The CDR3 here is CASSYPAGYSYEQYF. CDR3 in DNA: TGTGCCAGCAGTTACCCAGCGGGGTACTCCTACGAGCAGTACTTC. The chain links TRBV6-6 to TRBJ2-7, with 7 bases matching TRBD2. Germline V CDR1 and CDR2: MNHNY, SVGAGI (reference sequence). The CDR3 is 15 amino acids. The junction had 4 bases not matched to a gene; V was cut back by 2 bases and J by 0 bases.

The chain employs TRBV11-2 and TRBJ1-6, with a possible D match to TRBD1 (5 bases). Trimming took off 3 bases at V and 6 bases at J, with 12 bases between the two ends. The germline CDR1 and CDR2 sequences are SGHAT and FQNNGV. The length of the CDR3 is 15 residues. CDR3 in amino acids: CASSFVTDGNSPLHF. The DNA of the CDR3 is TGTGCCAGCAGCTTCGTGACAGATGGTAATTCACCCCTCCACTTT.

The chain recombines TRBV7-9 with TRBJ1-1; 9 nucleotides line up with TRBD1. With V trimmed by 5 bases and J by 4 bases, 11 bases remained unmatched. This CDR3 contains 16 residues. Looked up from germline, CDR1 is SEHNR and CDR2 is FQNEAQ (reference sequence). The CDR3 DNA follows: TGTGCCAGCAGCCCGCCCGGGACAGGGAGGTCCACTGAAGCTTTCTTT. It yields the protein CASSPPGTGRSTEAFF.

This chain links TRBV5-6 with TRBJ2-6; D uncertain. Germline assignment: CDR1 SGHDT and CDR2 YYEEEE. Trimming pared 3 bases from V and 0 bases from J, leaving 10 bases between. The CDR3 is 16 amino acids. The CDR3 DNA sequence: TGTGCCAGCAGCTCCCCCTCTGGCTCTGGGGCCAACGTCCTGACTTTC. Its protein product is CASSSPSGSGANVLTF.

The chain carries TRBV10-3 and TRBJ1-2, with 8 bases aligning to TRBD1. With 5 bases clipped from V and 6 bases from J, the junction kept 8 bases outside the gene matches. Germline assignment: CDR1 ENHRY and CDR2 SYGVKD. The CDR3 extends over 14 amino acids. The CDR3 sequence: CAISRSQGVDGYTF. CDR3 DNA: TGTGCCATCAGTCGATCACAGGGGGTAGATGGCTACACCTTC.

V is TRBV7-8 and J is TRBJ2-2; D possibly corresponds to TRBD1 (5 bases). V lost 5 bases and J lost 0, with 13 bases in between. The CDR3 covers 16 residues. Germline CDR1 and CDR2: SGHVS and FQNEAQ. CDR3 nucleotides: TGTGCCAGCAGCCCCCGCGACAGACCGAACACCGGGGAGCTGTTTTTT. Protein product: CASSPRDRPNTGELFF. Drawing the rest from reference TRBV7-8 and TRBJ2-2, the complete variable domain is GAGVSQSPRYKVAKRGQDVALRCDPISGHVSLFWYQQALGQGPEFLTYFQNEAQLDKSGLPSDRFFAERPEGSVSTLKIQRTQQEDSAVYLCASSPRDRPNTGELFFGEGSRLTVL.